This T cell receptor beta chain was captured by sequencing in a study of CD4+ T cells in melanoma. Points from the study as a whole: A reported correlation linked neoantigen-specific CD4+ T cells to CD8+, macrophage and B cell function. Reportedly, melanoma neoantigen-specific CD4+ T cells showed varied differentiation states.

This clone has only a few counts. Its specificity is unknown. Measured with immunoSEQ multiplex PCR; TCRdb has only the in-frame clones, and not every one. There are under 20,000 clones in the sample; about four fifths occur only once, and 4% to 5.5% lies in the top ten. Per germline, CDR1 MNHEY and CDR2 SVGAGI. The CDR3 runs 13 residues. Between the trimmed V and J ends, which lost 6 bases and 0 bases, there was a span of 7 bases. This chain uses TRBV6-5 with TRBJ2-3; D uncertain. What was sequenced was cells from a culture (not recorded whether cultured in vitro). This clonotype originated in a human donor with melanoma. The CDR3 sequence is CASSLTSTDTQYF. Here the CDR3 DNA reads TGTGCCAGCAGCCTCACTAGCACAGATACGCAGTATTTT.